The present entry profiles one TCR beta chain with its context. This specimen belongs to a study of blood T cell repertoires in COVID-19. The V segment lost 2 bases and the J segment 3 bases; nucleotides outside the gene matches: 6. The CDR3 consists of 15 residues. Germline assignment: CDR1 SGHTA and CDR2 FQGTGA. Data came from immunoSEQ multiplex PCR; TCRdb stores just in-frame clones and leaves some out. Here the sample spans around 310,000 clones, roughly 89% being singletons. Sequencing was carried out using peripheral blood. The chain recombines TRBV7-3 with TRBJ2-5; 7 bases agree with TRBD2. The sequence derives from a woman in her thirties or forties with COVID-19, enrolled during active disease. CDR3 DNA: TGTGCCAGCAGCTTAGGGAGGGGATTGGAAGAGACCCAGTACTTC. This sequence encodes CASSLGRGLEETQYF.